This is a list of T cell receptor beta chains from one sample in a study of CD8+ T cells in alopecia areata. TCRdb's copy holds only in-frame clones and misses some; the assay was immunoSEQ multiplex PCR. The sample lists some 220,000 clones; 50% to 70% were seen once. Sequenced here: CD4+ T cells sorted from blood, sampled at week 4, from a patient treated with tofacitinib. These receptor sequences come from a human donor with alopecia areata. CDR3s include the opening cysteine and the closing phenylalanine or tryptophan. A D gene is named only where the DNA matches it firmly. Where a row states a size, it is once, few, many or the class of an expanded clone; other rows omit it.

v_call: TRBV15; d_call: TRBD1; clone_size: .; j_call: TRBJ2-6; cdr3_nt: TGTGCCACCAGGAATTTGCGGGACAGGGACTCATACTCTGGGGCCAACGTCCTGACTTTC; cdr3_aa: CATRNLRDRDSYSGANVLTF
v_call: TRBV9; d_call: .; clone_size: .; j_call: TRBJ2-6; cdr3_nt: TGTGCCAGCAGCCCTCATTCTGGGGCCAACGTCCTGACTTTC; cdr3_aa: CASSPHSGANVLTF
v_call: TRBV7-2; d_call: .; clone_size: few; j_call: TRBJ2-7; cdr3_nt: TGTGCCAGCAGCTTAAGACCAGTCGTCAGATCCTACGAGCAGTACTTC; cdr3_aa: CASSLRPVVRSYEQYF
v_call: TRBV29-1; d_call: .; clone_size: few; j_call: TRBJ1-2; cdr3_nt: TGCAGCGTTGACAAGGGTACAGATGGCTACACCTTC; cdr3_aa: CSVDKGTDGYTF
v_call: TRBV5-1; d_call: .; clone_size: .; j_call: TRBJ1-5; cdr3_nt: TGCGCCAGTCCTTATTCGGGAGGTAGGAATCAGCCCCAGCATTTT; cdr3_aa: CASPYSGGRNQPQHF
v_call: TRBV11-2; d_call: .; clone_size: .; j_call: TRBJ2-1; cdr3_nt: TGTGCCAGCAGCCCACTACAGGCGCACAATGAGCAGTTCTTC; cdr3_aa: CASSPLQAHNEQFF
v_call: TRBV29-1; d_call: .; clone_size: .; j_call: TRBJ2-1; cdr3_nt: TGCAGCGTTGCCAGCAAGCTTACGTACAATGAGCAGTTCTTC; cdr3_aa: CSVASKLTYNEQFF
v_call: TRBV30; d_call: .; clone_size: .; j_call: TRBJ1-6; cdr3_nt: TGTGCCTGGGCTCAGGGGTATAATTCACCCCTCCACTTT; cdr3_aa: CAWAQGYNSPLHF
v_call: TRBV7-9; d_call: TRBD2; clone_size: .; j_call: TRBJ2-7; cdr3_nt: TGTGCCAGCAGCTTAGCTGCGCGGGGGGGCCTGGACTACGAGCAGTACTTC; cdr3_aa: CASSLAARGGLDYEQYF
v_call: TRBV4-1; d_call: .; clone_size: .; j_call: TRBJ1-1; cdr3_nt: TGCGCCAGCAGCCATAGCAGGGGAGGGGTACATGGTGAAGCTTTCTTT; cdr3_aa: CASSHSRGGVHGEAFF
v_call: TRBV30; d_call: TRBD1; clone_size: .; j_call: TRBJ1-5; cdr3_nt: TGTGCCTGGTCACAGGGGAATCAGCCCCAGCATTTT; cdr3_aa: CAWSQGNQPQHF
v_call: TRBV7-8; d_call: TRBD1; clone_size: few; j_call: TRBJ1-1; cdr3_nt: TGTGCCAGCAGCTCGGACAGGGGGGTCGAAGCTTTCTTT; cdr3_aa: CASSSDRGVEAFF
v_call: TRBV4-2; d_call: TRBD2; clone_size: .; j_call: TRBJ2-7; cdr3_nt: TGTGCCAGCAGCCACCTACGGGGGGGCGAATACGAGCAGTACTTC; cdr3_aa: CASSHLRGGEYEQYF
v_call: TRBV30; d_call: .; clone_size: .; j_call: TRBJ1-1; cdr3_nt: TGTGCCTGGAGTGTGGGACGGAGGAACACTGAAGCTTTCTTT; cdr3_aa: CAWSVGRRNTEAFF
v_call: TRBV29-1; d_call: TRBD1; clone_size: .; j_call: TRBJ1-2; cdr3_nt: TGCAGCGACGCACCCAGGGGGGTTAATGGCTACACCTTC; cdr3_aa: CSDAPRGVNGYTF
v_call: TRBV5-1; d_call: .; clone_size: .; j_call: TRBJ2-5; cdr3_nt: TGCGCCAGCAGCCAGGATCCTAGCGATGACGAGACCCAGTACTTC; cdr3_aa: CASSQDPSDDETQYF
v_call: TRBV6-6; d_call: .; clone_size: .; j_call: TRBJ1-1; cdr3_nt: TGTGCCAGCAGTTACGGGGATGTCACTGAAGCTTTCTTT; cdr3_aa: CASSYGDVTEAFF
v_call: TRBV15; d_call: .; clone_size: .; j_call: TRBJ1-1; cdr3_nt: TGTGCCACCAGCCCTGGGGAGCCAGACACTGAAGCTTTCTTT; cdr3_aa: CATSPGEPDTEAFF
v_call: TRBV4-3; d_call: TRBD2; clone_size: few; j_call: TRBJ2-7; cdr3_nt: TGCGCCAGCAGCCGTGCCCTAGCGGGGATTTACGAGCAGTACTTC; cdr3_aa: CASSRALAGIYEQYF
v_call: TRBV7-8; d_call: .; clone_size: .; j_call: TRBJ2-5; cdr3_nt: TGTGCCAGCATCCCGTCCAGGGGCAGCCAAGAGACCCAGTACTTC; cdr3_aa: CASIPSRGSQETQYF
v_call: TRBV23-1; d_call: .; clone_size: .; j_call: TRBJ1-1; cdr3_nt: TGCGCCAGCAGTCAGAACGAGACGAATAACACTGAAGCTTTCTTT; cdr3_aa: CASSQNETNNTEAFF
v_call: TRBV29-1; d_call: .; clone_size: .; j_call: TRBJ2-7; cdr3_nt: TGCAGCGTTGGGAATGTGGGAGGCTACGAGCAGTACTTC; cdr3_aa: CSVGNVGGYEQYF
v_call: TRBV4-3; d_call: .; clone_size: .; j_call: TRBJ2-5; cdr3_nt: TGCGCCAGCAGCCAAGATCCTCAAGAGACCCAGTACTTC; cdr3_aa: CASSQDPQETQYF
v_call: TRBV29-1; d_call: .; clone_size: .; j_call: TRBJ2-7; cdr3_nt: TGCAGCGTTGAGCCCTGGGGGAATTCACACGAGCAGTACTTC; cdr3_aa: CSVEPWGNSHEQYF
v_call: TRBV7-8; d_call: TRBD1; clone_size: many; j_call: TRBJ1-1; cdr3_nt: TGTGCCAGCAGCCTAAGACAGGGAGGGGCTTTCTTT; cdr3_aa: CASSLRQGGAFF
v_call: TRBV19; d_call: .; clone_size: .; j_call: TRBJ2-3; cdr3_nt: TGTGCCAGTAGGAAGGAGGACCTAGCTGCGGATACGCAGTATTTT; cdr3_aa: CASRKEDLAADTQYF
v_call: TRBV20-1; d_call: .; clone_size: .; j_call: TRBJ2-1; cdr3_nt: TGCAGTGCTGGTGTGGGGAATGAGCAGTTCTTC; cdr3_aa: CSAGVGNEQFF
v_call: TRBV6-5; d_call: .; clone_size: .; j_call: TRBJ1-2; cdr3_nt: TGTGCCAGCAGCCACACCGGGGACTATGGCTACACCTTC; cdr3_aa: CASSHTGDYGYTF
v_call: TRBV15; d_call: TRBD2; clone_size: .; j_call: TRBJ2-4; cdr3_nt: TGTGCCACCAGCAGAGTTGCGGGAGGGGTGAACATTCAGTACTTC; cdr3_aa: CATSRVAGGVNIQYF
v_call: TRBV30; d_call: .; clone_size: .; j_call: TRBJ1-2; cdr3_nt: TGTGCGCGCTCTCTTTTTACCGGCGCCCAATCGGGCTACACCTTC; cdr3_aa: CARSLFTGAQSGYTF
v_call: TRBV6-5; d_call: .; clone_size: once; j_call: TRBJ1-1; cdr3_nt: TGTGCCAGCAGTTTCCTCGGGGGCACTGAAGCTTTCTTT; cdr3_aa: CASSFLGGTEAFF
v_call: TRBV5-1; d_call: .; clone_size: .; j_call: TRBJ1-2; cdr3_nt: TGCGCCAGCAGCTTGGGCAGTACCTATGGCTACACCTTC; cdr3_aa: CASSLGSTYGYTF
v_call: TRBV5-1; d_call: .; clone_size: .; j_call: TRBJ2-1; cdr3_nt: TGCGCCAGCAGCTTGGAGGGAGGCGATGAGCAGTTCTTC; cdr3_aa: CASSLEGGDEQFF
v_call: TRBV7-2; d_call: TRBD1; clone_size: few; j_call: TRBJ1-1; cdr3_nt: TGTGCCAGCAGCCCTAGACAGGGGGCGTTGAACACTGAAGCTTTCTTT; cdr3_aa: CASSPRQGALNTEAFF
v_call: TRBV2; d_call: TRBD2; clone_size: .; j_call: TRBJ2-3; cdr3_nt: TGTGCCAGCGGGGGACTAATGATCGCAGATACGCAGTATTTT; cdr3_aa: CASGGLMIADTQYF
v_call: TRBV4-3; d_call: .; clone_size: .; j_call: TRBJ2-4; cdr3_nt: TGCGCCAGCAGCCAAGATGGAGGGCGACAGTACTTC; cdr3_aa: CASSQDGGRQYF
v_call: TRBV30; d_call: .; clone_size: .; j_call: TRBJ2-7; cdr3_nt: TGTGCCTGGAGTTCCAACTACGAGCAGTACTTC; cdr3_aa: CAWSSNYEQYF
v_call: TRBV29-1; d_call: .; clone_size: .; j_call: TRBJ1-2; cdr3_nt: TGCAGCGTTTCGGGCCTTGGGGGGAACTATGGCTACACCTTC; cdr3_aa: CSVSGLGGNYGYTF
v_call: TRBV7-2; d_call: TRBD1; clone_size: once; j_call: TRBJ1-2; cdr3_nt: TGTGCCAGCAGCGCCCGGACAGGGCCCAACTATGGCTACACCTTC; cdr3_aa: CASSARTGPNYGYTF
v_call: TRBV30; d_call: .; clone_size: once; j_call: TRBJ1-1; cdr3_nt: TGTGCCTGGAGTGTACGAGGAGGGGGGAACACTGAAGCTTTCTTT; cdr3_aa: CAWSVRGGGNTEAFF
v_call: TRBV29-1; d_call: .; clone_size: .; j_call: TRBJ2-6; cdr3_nt: TGCAGCGTGCAGGGGATCCAATCTGGGGCCAACGTCCTGACTTTC; cdr3_aa: CSVQGIQSGANVLTF
v_call: TRBV27; d_call: .; clone_size: .; j_call: TRBJ2-5; cdr3_nt: TGTGCCAGTGGCTTCTGGGGGCCCCAAGAGACCCAGTACTTC; cdr3_aa: CASGFWGPQETQYF
v_call: TRBV5-6; d_call: .; clone_size: .; j_call: TRBJ1-2; cdr3_nt: TGTGCCAGCAGCATGGGGACGGAGAACTATGGCTACACCTTC; cdr3_aa: CASSMGTENYGYTF
v_call: TRBV29-1; d_call: .; clone_size: .; j_call: TRBJ2-3; cdr3_nt: TGCAGCGTTGTGCAGGGTGGAGATACGCAGTATTTT; cdr3_aa: CSVVQGGDTQYF
v_call: TRBV29-1; d_call: .; clone_size: .; j_call: TRBJ1-1; cdr3_nt: TGCAGCGTTGAGGGGAGGGCTGAAGCTTTCTTT; cdr3_aa: CSVEGRAEAFF
v_call: TRBV5-1; d_call: TRBD2; clone_size: .; j_call: TRBJ2-5; cdr3_nt: TGCGCCAGCAGCCCAACGACTAGCGGGGGAGAGACCCAGTACTTC; cdr3_aa: CASSPTTSGGETQYF
v_call: TRBV14; d_call: TRBD1; clone_size: .; j_call: TRBJ1-4; cdr3_nt: TGTGCCAGCAGCCGACAGGGGGGCGAAAAACTGTTTTTT; cdr3_aa: CASSRQGGEKLFF
v_call: TRBV7-2; d_call: .; clone_size: .; j_call: TRBJ2-2; cdr3_nt: TGTGCCAGCAGCTTAGCCTTTTCGAGTGGCGGGGAGCTGTTTTTT; cdr3_aa: CASSLAFSSGGELFF
v_call: TRBV29-1; d_call: .; clone_size: few; j_call: TRBJ1-3; cdr3_nt: TGCAGCGTTGAGGAGGGGAACGCTGGAAACACCATATATTTT; cdr3_aa: CSVEEGNAGNTIYF
v_call: TRBV27; d_call: TRBD1; clone_size: .; j_call: TRBJ2-7; cdr3_nt: TGTGCCAGCAGACCGGGACAGATTAACTACGAGCAGTACTTC; cdr3_aa: CASRPGQINYEQYF
v_call: TRBV7-3; d_call: .; clone_size: .; j_call: TRBJ1-2; cdr3_nt: TGTGCCAGCAGCGGTCGCATCAGGGGTGTCGATGGCTACACCTTC; cdr3_aa: CASSGRIRGVDGYTF
v_call: TRBV5-4; d_call: .; clone_size: .; j_call: TRBJ2-2; cdr3_nt: TGTGCCAGCAGCCATTCCGGGACACTCACCGGGGAGCTGTTTTTT; cdr3_aa: CASSHSGTLTGELFF
v_call: TRBV7-2; d_call: .; clone_size: .; j_call: TRBJ2-7; cdr3_nt: TGTGCCAGCAGCTTAGAATACGGTCTTTCCTACGAGCAGTACTTC; cdr3_aa: CASSLEYGLSYEQYF
v_call: TRBV4-1; d_call: .; clone_size: once; j_call: TRBJ1-2; cdr3_nt: TGCGCCAGCAGCCAAGCCCAGGGCTCTCCCTATGGCTACACCTTC; cdr3_aa: CASSQAQGSPYGYTF
v_call: TRBV28; d_call: .; clone_size: .; j_call: TRBJ1-2; cdr3_nt: TGTGCCAGCAGGACGCCTACTAACTATGGCTACACCTTC; cdr3_aa: CASRTPTNYGYTF
v_call: TRBV30; d_call: TRBD1; clone_size: .; j_call: TRBJ1-2; cdr3_nt: TGTGCCTGGGCAGACAGGGCCAACTATGGCTACACCTTC; cdr3_aa: CAWADRANYGYTF
v_call: TRBV6-5; d_call: .; clone_size: few; j_call: TRBJ1-2; cdr3_nt: TGTGCCAGCAGCTCGGGCTATGGCTACACCTTC; cdr3_aa: CASSSGYGYTF
v_call: TRBV30; d_call: .; clone_size: .; j_call: TRBJ1-1; cdr3_nt: TGTGCCTGGAGATACAGAAACACTGAAGCTTTCTTT; cdr3_aa: CAWRYRNTEAFF
v_call: TRBV9; d_call: TRBD1; clone_size: few; j_call: TRBJ2-3; cdr3_nt: TGTGCCAGCAGCGAAAGACAGGGCTCTCGCACAGATACGCAGTATTTT; cdr3_aa: CASSERQGSRTDTQYF